This T cell receptor (beta chain) was identified during a study of blood T cell repertoires in COVID-19 (dated by TCRdb to 2020 to 2022). Turning to the overall study: Samples covering the acute and convalescent phases of COVID-19 were provided by collaborators in the United States, Italy and Spain. The prospective study material was composed of cDNA or gDNA derived from T cells, B-cell-depleted T cells, or PBMCs. Deeply sampled blood TCRbeta repertoires from subjects exposed to, actively infected with, or recovered from COVID-19 were included in the dataset. The repertoires were made available in a free public database intended to serve as a resource for research on the immune response to SARS-CoV-2. Samples were obtained from the ongoing ImmuneRACE study (first 160 participants) and from 950 to 1,500 subjects provided by 6 global collaborators. Sample metadata almost always included a de-identified subject ID, COVID-19 status, age in years and sex. Where available, HLA class I and class II types were taken from metadata supplied by the sample provider and were not determined by assay-based typing.

Another Seattle source contributed samples from volunteer blood donors who had recovered from COVID-19. The collaborating institutions used their own protocols to collect whole blood in K2EDTA tubes. For TCRbeta analysis, collaborators shipped samples in one of three forms: frozen whole blood, isolated PBMCs, or DNA extracted from either of those sample types. The immunoSEQ Assay, a bias-controlled multiplex PCR, was used to amplify TCRbeta CDR3 regions from genomic DNA. Processing in the source paper ran as follows. Nucleated cell counts per sample were estimated from amplification of reference gene primers within the assay. To quantify the absolute abundance of each unique TCRbeta CDR3 rearrangement, sequence reads were collapsed and filtered. Productive Simpson clonality was computed per sample as the square root of Simpson's diversity index over productive rearrangements. TCRdb took this table from immuneACCESS and kept in-frame rearrangements with V and J called. Such tables lack part of the clones; where checked against another copy, unresolved V genes explain under half of the gap, and the rest is unexplained. Clone size and V and J calls were adopted from that table, with D and trimming inferred from the DNA. This sample is represented by 200,000 to 250,000 clones; 75% to 90% of them were singletons. About 3% of the sample is held by the ten biggest clonotypes.

On the study overall, not on this receptor specifically: Clinical and demographic metadata were provided uncurated, with the amount varying by source and participant.

Per the germline V gene, SGHRS is the CDR1 and YFSETQ is the CDR2. V is clipped by 2 bases and J by 0 bases, and the sequence between their germline boundaries is 8 bases long. The cysteine opens and the phenylalanine closes a CDR3 of 15 amino acids. Only CDR3 DNA remains: 45 bases, in frame from the first base. As regards this clone: Its antigen remains undetermined. The record has no base qualities; no much larger clone is one base away.

Sequenced: peripheral blood. The TCR was taken from a woman aged 30 to 39 who had recovered from COVID-19. The rearrangement combines TRBV5-1 with TRBJ2-2; possibly the D gene is TRBD2, per 6 matching bases. The DNA reads as follows: TGCGCCAGCAGCTTTTGGACTACGAACACCGGGGAGCTGTTTTTT. It is translated as CASSFWTTNTGELFF.